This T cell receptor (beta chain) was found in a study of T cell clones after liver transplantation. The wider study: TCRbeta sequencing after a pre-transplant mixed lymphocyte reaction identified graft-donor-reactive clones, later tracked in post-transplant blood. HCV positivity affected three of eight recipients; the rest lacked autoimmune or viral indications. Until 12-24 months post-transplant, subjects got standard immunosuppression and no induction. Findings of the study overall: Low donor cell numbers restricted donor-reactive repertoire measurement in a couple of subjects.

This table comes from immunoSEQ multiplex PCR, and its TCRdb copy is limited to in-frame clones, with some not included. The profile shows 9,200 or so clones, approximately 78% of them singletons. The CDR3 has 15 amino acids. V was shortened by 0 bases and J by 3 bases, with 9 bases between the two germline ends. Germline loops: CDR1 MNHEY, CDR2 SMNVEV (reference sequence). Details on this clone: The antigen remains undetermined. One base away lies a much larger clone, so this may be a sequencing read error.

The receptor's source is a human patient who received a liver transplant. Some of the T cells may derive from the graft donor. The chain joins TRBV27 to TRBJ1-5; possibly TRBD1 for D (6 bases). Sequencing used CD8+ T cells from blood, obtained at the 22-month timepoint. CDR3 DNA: TGTGCCAGCAGTTTATCGAGACAGGTCAATCAGCCCCAGCATTTT. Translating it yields CASSLSRQVNQPQHF.